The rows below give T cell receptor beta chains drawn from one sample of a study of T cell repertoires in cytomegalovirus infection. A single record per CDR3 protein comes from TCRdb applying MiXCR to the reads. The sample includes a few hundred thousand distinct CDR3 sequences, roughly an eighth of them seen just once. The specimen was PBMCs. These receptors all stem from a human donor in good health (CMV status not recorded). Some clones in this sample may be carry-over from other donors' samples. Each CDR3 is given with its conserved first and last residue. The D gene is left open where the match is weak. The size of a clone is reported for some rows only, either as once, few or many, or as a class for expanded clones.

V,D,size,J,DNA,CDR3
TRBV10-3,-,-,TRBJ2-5,TGTGCCATCAGTGTAGTTGCCGGGTACCAAGAGACCCAGTACTTC,CAISVVAGYQETQYF
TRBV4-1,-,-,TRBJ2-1,TGCGCCAGCAGCCAAGATGCAGGGGGGAATGAGCAGTTCTTC,CASSQDAGGNEQFF
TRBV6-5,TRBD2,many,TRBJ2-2,TGTGCCAGCAGTTACTCCCGGGGGGTAACCAGCACGACCGGGGAGCTGTTTTTT,CASSYSRGVTSTTGELFF
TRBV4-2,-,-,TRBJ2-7,TGTGCCAGCAGCCAAGACCAGTCGCGGTACTACGAGCAGTACTTC,CASSQDQSRYYEQYF
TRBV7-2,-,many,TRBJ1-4,TGTGCCAGCAGCTATAGGAAAAATGAAAAACTGTTTTTT,CASSYRKNEKLFF
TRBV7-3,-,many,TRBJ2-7,TGTGCCAGCAGCTTACGGGAAGGGGACGAGCAGTACTTC,CASSLREGDEQYF
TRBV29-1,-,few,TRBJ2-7,TGCAGTTACCGGGACGGACCGTACGAGCAGTACTTC,CSYRDGPYEQYF
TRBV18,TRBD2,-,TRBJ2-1,TGTGCCAGCTCAAACAGACGGCGGGGGTTCGATGAGCAGTTCTTC,CASSNRRRGFDEQFF
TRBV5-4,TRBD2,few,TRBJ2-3,TGTGCCAGCAGACCAGCGGGAGCCACAGATACGCAGTATTTT,CASRPAGATDTQYF
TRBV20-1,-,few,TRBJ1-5,TGCAGTGCTAGGCTTCAGGGTCTTGGCAATCAGCCCCAGCATTTT,CSARLQGLGNQPQHF
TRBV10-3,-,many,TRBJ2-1,TGTGCCATCAGTGAAGGGGGGAGGAGCTCCTACAATGAGCAGTTCTTC,CAISEGGRSSYNEQFF
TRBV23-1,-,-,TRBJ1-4,TGCGCCAGCAGTCCTCAAAAGGCGTTTGGGTACACTAATGAAAAACTGTTTTTT,CASSPQKAFGYTNEKLFF
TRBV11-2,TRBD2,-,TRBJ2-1,TGTGCCAGCAGAGCCATAGCGGGGGGGTACAATGAGCAGTTCTTC,CASRAIAGGYNEQFF
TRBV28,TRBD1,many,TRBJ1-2,TGTGCCAGCAGACAGGGGGGAGTTAGAAATGGCTACACCTTC,CASRQGGVRNGYTF
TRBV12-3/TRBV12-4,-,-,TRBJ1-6,TGTGCCAGCAGTTTAGTGGGGGAGAATTCACCCCTCCACTTT,CASSLVGENSPLHF
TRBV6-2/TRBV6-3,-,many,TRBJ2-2,TGTGCCAGCAGTTACTCAGGCAAGAACACCGGGGAGCTGTTTTTT,CASSYSGKNTGELFF
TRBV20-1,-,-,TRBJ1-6,TGCAGTGCTAGGGTGGGCCGTAATTCACCCCTCCACTTT,CSARVGRNSPLHF
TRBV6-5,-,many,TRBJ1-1,TGTGCCACCCGGGTTAGGAACACTGAAGCTTTCTTT,CATRVRNTEAFF
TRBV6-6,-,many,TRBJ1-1,TGTGCCAGCAGTTACGACGCCTTAGGAGCTTTCTTT,CASSYDALGAFF
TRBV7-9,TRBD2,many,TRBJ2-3,TGTGCCAGCAACCCTGGGACTAGCGGGATATTTGTAGGAGATACGCAGTATTTT,CASNPGTSGIFVGDTQYF
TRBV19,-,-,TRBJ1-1,TGTGCCAGTAGTATCAAGGGAGATACTGAAGCTTTCTTT,CASSIKGDTEAFF
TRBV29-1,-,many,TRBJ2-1,TGCAGCGTTGGAGGAGGAGGCAGGGAGGCAGACAATGAGCAGTTCTTC,CSVGGGGREADNEQFF
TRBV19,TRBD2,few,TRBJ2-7,TGTGCCAGTAGTGCCGCCGGGACTAGCTACGAGCAGTACTTC,CASSAAGTSYEQYF
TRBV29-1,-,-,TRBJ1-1,TGCAGCGTTGAACCTTCGGCGGACTATAACACTGAAGCTTTCTTT,CSVEPSADYNTEAFF
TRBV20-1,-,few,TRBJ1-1,TGCAGTGGCCCACAGCGAATGAACACTGAAGCTTTCTTT,CSGPQRMNTEAFF
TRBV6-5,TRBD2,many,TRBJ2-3,TGTGCCAGCAGTCGTAGCGGGGGGGCAGATACGCAGTATTTT,CASSRSGGADTQYF
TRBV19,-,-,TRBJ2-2,TGTGCCAGTAGTACCCAAAGGGGGACCACCGGGGAGCTGTTTTTT,CASSTQRGTTGELFF
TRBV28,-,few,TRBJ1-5,TGTGCCAGCAGTTTATTGGGACACCAAACTAATCAGCCCCAGCATTTT,CASSLLGHQTNQPQHF
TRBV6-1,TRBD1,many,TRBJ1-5,TGTGCCAGCAAAAGGACAGGATATAGCAATCAGCCCCAGCATTTT,CASKRTGYSNQPQHF
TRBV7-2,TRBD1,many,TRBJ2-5,TGTGCCAGCAGCTTAGCGCTGAGTACAGGGGGAATTGGGACCCAGTACTTC,CASSLALSTGGIGTQYF
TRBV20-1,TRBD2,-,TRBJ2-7,TGCAGTGCTAGAGGAGGACTAGCGGGAGGGGGCGAGCAGTACTTC,CSARGGLAGGGEQYF
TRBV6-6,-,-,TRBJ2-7,TGTGCCAGCAGTTACTCGAAGACAGGCTACGAGCAGTACTTC,CASSYSKTGYEQYF
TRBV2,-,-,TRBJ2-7,TGTGCCAGCGCCACTCCATACGAGCAGTACTTC,CASATPYEQYF
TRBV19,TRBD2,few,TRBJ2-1,TGTGCCAGTAGTGGGGCTAGCGGGGGCCTCTCCTACAATGAGCAGTTCTTC,CASSGASGGLSYNEQFF
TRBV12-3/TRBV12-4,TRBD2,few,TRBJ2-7,TGTGCCAGCAGTTTAGTGTTCGCTAGCGGGGGGGAAAGCTCCTACGAGCAGTACTTC,CASSLVFASGGESSYEQYF
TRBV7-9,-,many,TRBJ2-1,TGTGCCAGCACCCGAAATGACAGGAACTCCTACAATGAGCAGTTCTTC,CASTRNDRNSYNEQFF
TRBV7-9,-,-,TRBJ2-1,TGTGCCAGCAGCCGTTCTACTAGCTATGAGCAGTTCTTC,CASSRSTSYEQFF
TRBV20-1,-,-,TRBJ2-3,TGCAGTGCTAGAGTGTTGTTAACAGATACGCAGTATTTT,CSARVLLTDTQYF
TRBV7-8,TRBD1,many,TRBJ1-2,TGTGCCAGCAGCGTATTACAGGGGGCAGGCTATGGCTACACCTTC,CASSVLQGAGYGYTF
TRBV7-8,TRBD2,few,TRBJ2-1,TGTGCCAGCAGCCCCCGGACTAGCGCTAGCTCCTACAATGAGCAGTTCTTC,CASSPRTSASSYNEQFF
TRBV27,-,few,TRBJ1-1,TGTGCCAGCGTCCAAGGGGGGGGAGCTTTCTTT,CASVQGGGAFF
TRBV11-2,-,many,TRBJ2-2,TGTGCCAGCAGCTTAGGACTACTTGAGGGGACCGGGGAGCTGTTTTTT,CASSLGLLEGTGELFF
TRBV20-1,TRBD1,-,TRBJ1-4,TGCAGTGCCGCAGACAGGGACAGTCCCTATGATGAAAAACTGTTTTTT,CSAADRDSPYDEKLFF